The 15 T cell receptor beta chains listed next were all sequenced from one sample in a study of T-cell reconstitution after alpha-beta-depleted transplantation in children. Molecular barcoding with unique molecular identifiers was used for the TCRbeta library. One entry per CDR3 protein, called by TCRdb with MiXCR from the PCR reads. Of about 580,000 distinct CDR3 sequences listed, roughly 23% are singletons. The sample consisted of PBMCs, mostly from graft donor cells, taken 360 days after TCRalphabeta/CD19-depleted stem cell transplant. The receptors were gathered from a boy under three years old who had a stem cell transplant for acute myeloid leukemia, so the T cells may come from the graft donor.

This clonotype has a count of ten or more. The genes are TRBV6-5 and TRBJ1-5, with unresolved D. The CDR3 has 21 residues. Germline V gene data show CDR1 as MNHEY and CDR2 as SVGAGI. V shed 4 bases and J shed 0 bases, with 28 bases lying between them. CDR3 amino acids: CASSLLPTPWEGVYSNQPQHF. In DNA form, the CDR3 reads TGTGCCAGCAGTTTACTCCCCACTCCGTGGGAGGGAGTTTATAGCAATCAGCCCCAGCATTTT.

This clonotype has a handful of counts. V usage is TRBV4-2 and J usage is TRBJ2-3, with 12 bases identical to TRBD2. Germline V lookup: CDR1 LGHNA, CDR2 YNFKEQ. The CDR3 consists of 16 residues. V was clipped by 1 base and J by 5 bases; unmatched bases: 4. CDR3 in amino acids: CASSQGTSGEQDTQYF. As DNA, the CDR3 is TGTGCCAGCAGCCAAGGGACTAGCGGGGAGCAAGATACGCAGTATTTT.

This clonotype showed up just a few times. The V and J genes are TRBV20-1 and TRBJ2-7, with 13 bases that match TRBD2. CDR1 and CDR2 from the germline V gene are DFQATT and SNEGSKA (reference sequence). With V trimmed by 1 base and J by 6 bases, 6 bases remained unmatched. The CDR3 is made up of 15 amino acids. The CDR3 is CSARGPGLAGLEQYF. In DNA form, the CDR3 reads TGCAGTGCTAGAGGGCCGGGACTAGCGGGGCTCGAGCAGTACTTC.

The CDR3 region is CASSLEGGATYEQYF. In DNA, the CDR3 is TGCGCCAGCAGCTTGGAAGGGGGCGCCACCTACGAGCAGTACTTC. The V and J genes are TRBV5-1 and TRBJ2-7, with 7 nucleotides matching TRBD1. Per germline, CDR1 SGHRS and CDR2 YFSETQ. This CDR3 comprises 15 residues. V shed 0 bases and J 2 bases; nucleotides not matched to a gene: 5.

This clonotype showed up many times. V usage is TRBV29-1 and J usage is TRBJ2-3; TRBD2 matches at 15 bases. The J segment lost 6 bases and the V segment lost 3 bases, leaving 1 base of the junction unmatched. Germline V CDR1 and CDR2: SQVTM, ANQGSEA. This CDR3 spans 14 amino acids. The CDR3 region has the DNA TGCAGCGTTGACGGACTAGCGGGGGGGGATACGCAGTATTTT. Its translation is CSVDGLAGGDTQYF.

There are many counts of this clonotype. The chain combines TRBV20-1 with TRBJ2-1; D is unresolved. CDR3 length equals 12 residues. Trimming pared 5 bases from V and 5 bases from J, leaving 10 bases between. CDR1 and CDR2 (germline): DFQATT, SNEGSKA (reference sequence). The DNA of the CDR3 is TGCAGTGCTGGCCGCCTACACAATGAGCAGTTCTTC. Its translation is CSAGRLHNEQFF.

This rearrangement joins TRBV20-1 to TRBJ2-3; D is ambiguous. Per the germline V gene, CDR1 is DFQATT and CDR2 is SNEGSKA (reference sequence). Trimming took off 3 bases at V and 1 base at J, with 20 bases between the two ends. This CDR3 region has 17 residues. CDR3 bases: TGCAGTGCTAGCCAACCCAGGACGGAAGATGGCACAGATACGCAGTATTTT. It translates to CSASQPRTEDGTDTQYF.

This clonotype came up a few times. V and J are TRBV3-1 and TRBJ2-5, with D possibly TRBD1 on 7 matching bases. CDR3 length equals 18 residues. With 4 bases removed from V and 0 bases from J, the gap between germline ends came to 21 bases. Germline V CDR1 and CDR2: LGHDT, YNNKEL (reference sequence). CDR3 protein: CASSLWVAGQHYQETQYF. The CDR3, as DNA: TGTGCCAGCAGCCTGTGGGTGGCGGGACAGCACTACCAAGAGACCCAGTACTTC.

The chain recombines TRBV24-1 with TRBJ2-5; no clear D gene. The CDR3 extends over 13 amino acids. The germline V and J ends were trimmed by 0 bases and 3 bases, with 4 bases remaining between them. Germline V CDR1 and CDR2: KGHDR, SFDVKD. The chain's CDR3 is CATSDLSEETQYF. The CDR3 nucleotides read TGTGCCACCAGTGATTTGAGCGAAGAGACCCAGTACTTC.

This clonotype was detected many times. J is TRBJ2-5 and V is TRBV10-3; D not certain. V lost 4 bases and J lost 1, with 10 bases in between. Germline CDR1 ENHRY, CDR2 SYGVKD. The CDR3 is 14 residues long. CDR3 in amino acids: CAISGFRTQETQYF. Here the CDR3 DNA reads TGTGCCATCAGTGGGTTTCGGACCCAAGAGACCCAGTACTTC.

This clonotype came up many times. The CDR3 DNA reads TGCGCCAGCAGTGAGGCAGGAGACGAGCAGTACGTC. Its protein is CASSEAGDEQYV. The chain has TRBV10-2 and TRBJ2-7; D is unclear. Germline CDR1 reads WSHSY; CDR2 reads SAAADI. The CDR3 totals 12 residues. V lost 2 bases, J lost 5 bases, and 7 bases lay in between.

A few counts support this clonotype. CDR3 nucleotide sequence: TGCAGTGCTAGAGCGGTGCAGCAACCGTCCTACGAGCAGTACTTC. The encoded protein is CSARAVQQPSYEQYF. The rearrangement joins TRBV20-1 to TRBJ2-7; D is ambiguous. Trimming took off 1 base at V and 1 base at J, with 14 bases between the two ends. CDR3 length: 15 amino acids. Germline CDR1 is DFQATT and CDR2 is SNEGSKA (reference sequence).

The chain carries TRBV20-1 and TRBJ2-5; 7 nucleotides line up with TRBD1. The ends lost 5 bases at V and 0 bases at J; junction bases unmatched: 9. There are 15 residues in the CDR3. From germline, CDR1 is DFQATT and CDR2 SNEGSKA (reference sequence). In nucleotides, the CDR3 is TGCAGTGCTCACCACAGGGGCGCGTACCAAGAGACCCAGTACTTC. Translated: CSAHHRGAYQETQYF.

The rearrangement joins TRBV5-1 to TRBJ1-1, with 7 bases lining up with TRBD1. V lost 4 bases and J lost 0; bases outside the gene matches: 3. CDR1 and CDR2 (germline): SGHRS, YFSETQ. The CDR3 consists of 14 residues. Here the CDR3 reads CASSMGQLNTEAFF. Here the CDR3 DNA reads TGCGCCAGCAGCATGGGACAGCTGAACACTGAAGCTTTCTTT.

This clonotype has more than one count but fewer than ten. The DNA for the CDR3 is TGCAGTGCTATTGGGACTACCTCCTACAATGAGCAGTTCTTC. Translation: CSAIGTTSYNEQFF. This chain joins TRBV20-1 and TRBJ2-1, with TRBD2 matching 7 bases. The germline gives CDR1 DFQATT, CDR2 SNEGSKA (reference sequence). With V trimmed by 4 bases and J by 0 bases, 3 bases remained unmatched. The CDR3 consists of 14 residues.